Here is one TCR beta chain with its context. Original data processing: Quantification of nucleated cells was approximated via reference gene primer amplification. Sequencing used immunoSEQ multiplex PCR; TCRdb keeps in-frame clones, though not all of them. The V and J calls and clone size are taken from that table; D and trimming were inferred from the DNA. The sample has approximately 150,000 clones; approximately 84% are singletons. This entry comes from a study of blood T cell repertoires in COVID-19. Study-level information: Both acute and convalescent COVID-19 samples were obtained from the United States, Italy and Spain. Nucleic acid was either cDNA or gDNA, and it came from T cells, B-cell-depleted T cells, or PBMCs.

This CDR3 has 16 amino acids. Germline CDR1 reads LNHDA; CDR2 reads SQIVND (reference sequence). After removal of 3 bases from V and 8 bases from J, the junction contained 9 bases not matched to a gene. The sequence derives from a man aged 60-69 years with acute or convalescent COVID-19. This sequence joins TRBV19 and TRBJ2-1, with 11 positions matching TRBD2. The sequenced material came from peripheral blood. In nucleotides, the CDR3 is TGTGCCAGTAGTATTGCGGCTAGCGGGAGGTCTCATGAGCAGTTCTTC. Translation: CASSIAASGRSHEQFF.